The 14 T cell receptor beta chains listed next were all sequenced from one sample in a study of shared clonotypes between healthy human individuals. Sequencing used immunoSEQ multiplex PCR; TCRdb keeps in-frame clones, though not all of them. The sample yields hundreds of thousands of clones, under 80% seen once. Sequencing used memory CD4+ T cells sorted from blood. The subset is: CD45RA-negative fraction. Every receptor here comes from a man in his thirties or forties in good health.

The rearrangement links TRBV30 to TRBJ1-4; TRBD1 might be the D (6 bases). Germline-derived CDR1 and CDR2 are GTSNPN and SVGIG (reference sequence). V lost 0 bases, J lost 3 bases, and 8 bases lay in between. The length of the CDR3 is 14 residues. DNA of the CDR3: TGTGCCTGGAGTGTACAGGGTTCTAATGAAAAACTGTTTTTT. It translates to CAWSVQGSNEKLFF. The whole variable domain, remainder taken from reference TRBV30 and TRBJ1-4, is SQTIHQWPATLVQPVGSPLSLECTVEGTSNPNLYWYRQAAGRGLQLLFYSVGIGQISSEVPQNLSASRPQDRQFILSSKKLLLSDSGFYLCAWSVQGSNEKLFFGSGTQLSVL.

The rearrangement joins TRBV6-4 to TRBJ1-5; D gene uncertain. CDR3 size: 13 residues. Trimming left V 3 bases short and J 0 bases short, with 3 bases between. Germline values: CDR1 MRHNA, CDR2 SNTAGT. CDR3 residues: CASSEGSNQPQHF. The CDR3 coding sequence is TGTGCCAGCAGTGAGGGTAGCAATCAGCCCCAGCATTTT.

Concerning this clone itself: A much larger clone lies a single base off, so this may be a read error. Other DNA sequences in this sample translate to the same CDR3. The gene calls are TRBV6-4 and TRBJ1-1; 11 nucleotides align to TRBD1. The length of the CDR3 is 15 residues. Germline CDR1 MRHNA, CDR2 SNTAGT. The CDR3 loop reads CASRPDRGRRTEAFF. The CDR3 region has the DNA TGTGCCAGCAGACCGGACAGGGGGCGTCGAACTGAAGCCTTCTTT.

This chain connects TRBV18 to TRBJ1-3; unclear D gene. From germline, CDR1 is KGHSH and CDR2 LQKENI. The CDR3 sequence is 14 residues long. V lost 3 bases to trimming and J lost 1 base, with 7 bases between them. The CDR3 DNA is TGTGCCAGCTCACCGGCGGATTCTGGAAACACCATATATTTT. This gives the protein CASSPADSGNTIYF. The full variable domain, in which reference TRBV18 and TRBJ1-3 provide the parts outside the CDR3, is NAGVMQNPRHLVRRRGQEARLRCSPMKGHSHVYWYRQLPEEGLKFMVYLQKENIIDESGMPKERFSAEFPKEGPSILRIQQVVRGDSAAYFCASSPADSGNTIYFGEGSWLTVV.

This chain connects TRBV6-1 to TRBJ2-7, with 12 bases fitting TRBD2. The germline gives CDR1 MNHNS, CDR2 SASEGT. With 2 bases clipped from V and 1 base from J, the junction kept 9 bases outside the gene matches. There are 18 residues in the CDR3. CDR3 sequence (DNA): TGTGCCAGCAGTGAACTGCTGACTAGCGGGAGTGCGTCCTACGAGCAGTACTTC. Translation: CASSELLTSGSASYEQYF.

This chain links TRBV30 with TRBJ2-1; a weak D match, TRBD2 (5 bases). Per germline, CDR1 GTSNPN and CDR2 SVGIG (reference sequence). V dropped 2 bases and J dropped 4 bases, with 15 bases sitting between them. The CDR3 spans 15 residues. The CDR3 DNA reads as TGTGCCTGGAGTAGCCTAGCCGCTGGGTACAATGAGCAGTTCTTC. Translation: CAWSSLAAGYNEQFF.

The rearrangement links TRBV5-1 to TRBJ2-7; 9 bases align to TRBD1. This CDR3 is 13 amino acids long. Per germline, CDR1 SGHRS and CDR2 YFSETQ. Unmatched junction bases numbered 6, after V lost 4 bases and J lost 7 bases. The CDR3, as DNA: TGCGCCAGCAGCGGGACAGGGACGGGTGAGCAGTACTTC. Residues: CASSGTGTGEQYF.

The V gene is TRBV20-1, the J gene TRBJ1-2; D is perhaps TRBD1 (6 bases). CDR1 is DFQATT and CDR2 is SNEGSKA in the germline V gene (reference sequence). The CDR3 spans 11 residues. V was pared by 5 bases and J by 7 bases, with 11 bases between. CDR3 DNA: TGCAGTGCTCCCGCGGGGGCTGGCTACACCTTC. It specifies CSAPAGAGYTF.

The CDR3 sequence is CASSPTPQTSRETQYF. The DNA of the CDR3 is TGTGCCAGCAGCCCGACTCCCCAAACGAGCAGAGAGACCCAGTACTTC. V gene TRBV27 combines with J gene TRBJ2-5; D ambiguous. Trimming took 6 bases from V and 4 from J, leaving 21 bases between them. CDR3 length equals 16 residues. Per germline, CDR1 MNHEY and CDR2 SMNVEV (reference sequence).

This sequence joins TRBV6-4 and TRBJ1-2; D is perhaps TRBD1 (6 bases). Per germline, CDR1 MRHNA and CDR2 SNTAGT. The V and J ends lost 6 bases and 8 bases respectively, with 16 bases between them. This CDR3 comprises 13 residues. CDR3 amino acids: CASRATGFEGYTF. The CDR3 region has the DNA TGTGCCAGCAGAGCCACAGGGTTCGAGGGCTACACCTTC.

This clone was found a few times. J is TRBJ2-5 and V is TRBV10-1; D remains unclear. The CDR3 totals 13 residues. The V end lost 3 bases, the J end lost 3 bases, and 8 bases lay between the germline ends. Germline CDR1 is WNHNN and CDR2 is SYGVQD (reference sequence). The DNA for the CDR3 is TGCGCCAGCAGTGATAATCACGAAGAGACCCAGTACTTC. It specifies CASSDNHEETQYF.

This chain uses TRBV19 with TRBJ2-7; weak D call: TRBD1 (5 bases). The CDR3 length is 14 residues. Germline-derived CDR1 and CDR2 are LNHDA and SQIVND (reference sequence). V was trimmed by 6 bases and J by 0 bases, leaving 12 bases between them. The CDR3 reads CASSPRTHSYEQYF. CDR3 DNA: TGTGCCAGTAGCCCCCGGACACACTCCTACGAGCAGTACTTC.

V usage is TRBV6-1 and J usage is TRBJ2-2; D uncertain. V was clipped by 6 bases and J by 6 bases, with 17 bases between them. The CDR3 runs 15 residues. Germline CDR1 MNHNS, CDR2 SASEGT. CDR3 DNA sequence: TGTGCCAGCAGCCAGGATCTCCTGGGCGCCGGGGAGCTGTTTTTT. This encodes CASSQDLLGAGELFF.

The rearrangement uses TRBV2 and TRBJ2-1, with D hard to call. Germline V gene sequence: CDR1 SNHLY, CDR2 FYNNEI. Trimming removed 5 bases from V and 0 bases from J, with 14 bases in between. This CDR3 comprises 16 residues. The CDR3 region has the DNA TGTGCCAGCAGTCCTCAACACTCGAGCTCCTACAATGAGCAGTTCTTC. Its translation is CASSPQHSSSYNEQFF.